This T cell receptor beta chain was sequenced in a study of shared clonotypes between healthy human individuals. Regarding this clone: The antigen is unknown.

Only in-frame clones appear in the TCRdb table, and some are missing; sequencing was by immunoSEQ multiplex PCR. The sample has some 1 million clones, about 76% seen once; the top ten hold approximately 1.3%. The ends were cut back, 0 bases at V and 4 bases at J, with 12 bases in the middle. Germline values: CDR1 MNHNY, CDR2 SVGAGI (reference sequence). This CDR3 comprises 16 residues. Findings and limits, study-wide: Depth was large, yet rarefaction showed that sorted-subset sequencing was incomplete. Richness estimates generally favored naive over memory subsets.

The sequence came from a man aged 18 to 30 in good health. Sequenced sample: memory CD4+ T cells sorted from blood. Subset specified: CD45RA-negative fraction. The chain joins TRBV6-6 to TRBJ2-2; no firm D call. The CDR3 DNA follows: TGTGCCAGCAGTTACTCGAGTAAATTCACCACCGGGGAGCTGTTTTTT. Its protein is CASSYSSKFTTGELFF.